This note documents a single T cell receptor (beta chain) sequence. V dropped 5 bases and J dropped 2; count of bases not matched to a gene: 3. The CDR3 has 13 residues. CDR1 and CDR2 from the germline V gene are SGHVS and FQNEAQ. The data stem from a study of siplizumab effects on memory and regulatory T cells. Clones were read by immunoSEQ multiplex PCR, and TCRdb kept only the in-frame ones, dropping some. The sample contains 20,000 to 30,000 clones, approximately 80% of which appear only once. The clonotype comes from a human donor in good health. The chain has TRBV7-8 and TRBJ2-7, with 7 bases identical to TRBD1. Sequences were obtained from memory CD4+ T cells sorted from blood. CDR3 sequence (DNA): TGTGCCAGCAGCAGGACAGGTGCCTACGAGCAGTACTTC. Amino acid sequence: CASSRTGAYEQYF.